Shown below are 7 T cell receptor beta chains from a single sample sequenced in a study of PD-L1 blockade in urothelial cancer. As to time point: peripheral blood 6 weeks after treatment start. The assay was immunoSEQ multiplex PCR, and TCRdb's table has in-frame clones only and misses some. This table holds 48,000 or so clones, approximately 86% found once. The specimen comprised PBMCs, sampled around atezolizumab (anti-PD-L1) treatment. The origin of the receptors is a man aged 60 to 69 with urothelial cancer.

A note on this clone: Germline and junction disagree at one end, which may indicate a read error. This sequence joins TRBV7-7 and TRBJ2-1; the match to TRBD1 covers 9 bases. Per germline, CDR1 SSHAT and CDR2 FNYEAQ (reference sequence). This CDR3 comprises 13 residues. CDR3 protein: CASSWDRDNEQFF. The CDR3 region has the DNA TGTGCTAGCAGCTGGGACAGGGACAATGAGCAGTTCTTC.

In its sample, this clone was seen once. This chain joins TRBV4-2 and TRBJ1-2, with 11 bases identical to TRBD1. The CDR3 totals 15 residues. Germline lookup yields CDR1 LGHNA and CDR2 YNFKEQ. With 3 bases clipped from V and 8 bases from J, the junction kept 8 bases outside the gene matches. CDR3 residues: CASSQLGQGVGGYTF. The DNA for the CDR3 is TGTGCCAGCAGCCAGCTGGGACAGGGGGTAGGAGGCTACACCTTC.

This chain uses TRBV5-4 with TRBJ2-7, with D possibly TRBD1 on 6 matching bases. Trimming removed 3 bases from V and 1 base from J, with 14 bases in between. This CDR3 comprises 15 residues. Germline V CDR1 and CDR2: SGHNT, YYREEE (reference sequence). The CDR3 nucleotides read TGTGCCAGCAGCTCGGAAAGGGGACAATCCTACGAGCAGTACTTC. Its protein is CASSSERGQSYEQYF. Full variable domain (rest looked up from reference TRBV5-4 and TRBJ2-7): ETGVTQSPTHLIKTRGQQVTLRCSSQSGHNTVSWYQQALGQGPQFIFQYYREEENGRGNFPPRFSGLQFPNYSSELNVNALELDDSALYLCASSSERGQSYEQYFGPGTRLTVT.

The CDR3 reads CASSLEGGSGGPMVRGYTF. CDR3 DNA: TGTGCCAGCAGCTTGGAAGGGGGGTCGGGGGGCCCGATGGTTCGCGGCTACACCTTC. V usage is TRBV5-8 and J usage is TRBJ1-2; a weak D match, TRBD1 (6 bases). The CDR3 is made up of 19 amino acids. Germline V CDR1 and CDR2: SGHTS, YDEGEE. Trimming left V 0 bases short and J 8 bases short, with 29 bases between. Variable domain in full (rest from reference TRBV5-8 and TRBJ1-2): EAGVTQSPTHLIKTRGQQATLRCSPISGHTSVYWYQQALGLGLQFLLWYDEGEERNRGNFPPRFSGRQFPNYSSELNVNALELEDSALYLCASSLEGGSGGPMVRGYTFGSGTRLTVV.

This CDR3 reads CASTSARGPQHF. Written as DNA, the CDR3 is TGTGCCAGCACCTCCGCTCGGGGGCCCCAGCATTTT. The V and J genes are TRBV2 and TRBJ1-5; unclear D gene. In germline, CDR1 is SNHLY, CDR2 FYNNEI. This CDR3 region has 12 residues. Deletions cut 7 bases from V and 9 bases from J, with 13 bases between. Based on the CDR3 plus reference TRBV2 and TRBJ1-5, the full variable domain is EPEVTQTPSHQVTQMGQEVILRCVPISNHLYFYWYRQILGQKVEFLVSFYNNEISEKSEIFDDQFSVERPDGSNFTLKIRSTKLEDSAMYFCASTSARGPQHFGDGTRLSIL.

The V gene is TRBV30, the J gene TRBJ1-6, with D possibly matching TRBD1 (5 bases). CDR1 and CDR2 from the germline V gene are GTSNPN and SVGIG (reference sequence). The CDR3 runs to 13 residues. V lost 0 bases and J 10 bases, leaving 10 bases between the germline ends. CDR3 nucleotide sequence: TGTGCCTGGAGTGTCTACAGGCGGTCACCCCTCCACTTT. Residues: CAWSVYRRSPLHF.

The chain has TRBV7-2 and TRBJ1-3; no firm D call. The CDR3 consists of 13 residues. The V end was cut by 5 bases, the J end by 4 bases, with 9 bases between. CDR1 and CDR2 (germline): SGHTA, FQGNSA. The CDR3 sequence: CASSRQQGNTIYF. In DNA, the CDR3 is TGTGCCAGCAGCCGCCAACAGGGAAACACCATATATTTT.